This T cell receptor beta chain stems from a study of T cells in Graves' hyperthyroidism and ophthalmopathy. Broader study findings: Model output signaled ophthalmopathy a median roughly 6.5 months ahead of onset. Blood also contained most expanded thyroid clonotypes above 0.001. A 13 V-J signature model discriminated ophthalmopathy versus stable hyperthyroidism.

The CDR3 totals 13 residues. V was cut by 5 bases and J by 5 bases, with 13 bases left in between. Germline V gene lookup returns CDR1 DFQATT and CDR2 SNEGSKA (reference sequence). There are a few counts of this clonotype. Its target is not known. Under 3 months was the duration of disease in ophthalmopathy patients, who also had a Clinical Activity Score of at least 3 and a NOSPECS grade of at least 4. TCR beta CDR3 regions were amplified from RNA transcripts. Primed by the HTBI set, a first-round RT-PCR was run on the TCR CDR3. TCRdb analysed the multiplex PCR reads with MiXCR anew, one entry per CDR3 protein. The sample carries roughly 290,000 distinct CDR3 sequences, about 18% recorded once.

This rearrangement joins TRBV20-1 to TRBJ1-3; unclear D gene. Sequencing was done on a sample of blood. This clonotype originated in a woman aged 55-70 years with Graves' ophthalmopathy. The CDR3: CSALPRGRNTIYF. CDR3 in DNA: TGCAGTGCTCTCCCGCGTGGAAGAAACACCATATATTTT.